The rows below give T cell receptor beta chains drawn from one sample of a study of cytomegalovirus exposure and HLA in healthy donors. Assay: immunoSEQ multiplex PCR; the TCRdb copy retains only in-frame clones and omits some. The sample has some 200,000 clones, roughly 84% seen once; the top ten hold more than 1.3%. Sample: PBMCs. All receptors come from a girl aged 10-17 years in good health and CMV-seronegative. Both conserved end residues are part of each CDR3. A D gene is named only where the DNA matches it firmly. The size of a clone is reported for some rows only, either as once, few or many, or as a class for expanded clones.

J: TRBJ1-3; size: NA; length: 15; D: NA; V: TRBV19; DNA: TGTGCCAGTAGCCGAGTCGAAGCGGGTGGAAACACCATATATTTT; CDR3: CASSRVEAGGNTIYF
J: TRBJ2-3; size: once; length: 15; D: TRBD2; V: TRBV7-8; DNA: TGTGCCAGCAGCTTAGGAGCGCGGGGGACAGATACGCAGTATTTT; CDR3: CASSLGARGTDTQYF
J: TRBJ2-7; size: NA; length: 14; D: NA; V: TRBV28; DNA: TGTGCCAGCAGAAAGTACGGGGGATCCTACGAGCAGTACTTC; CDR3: CASRKYGGSYEQYF
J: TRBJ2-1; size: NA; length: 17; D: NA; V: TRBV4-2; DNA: TGTGCCAGCAGCCAAGGACTGCAGGGGGGCAGGAACAATGAGCAGTTCTTC; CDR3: CASSQGLQGGRNNEQFF
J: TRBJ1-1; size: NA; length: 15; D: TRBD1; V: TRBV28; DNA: TGTGCCAGCAGTTTATGGCTAGACAGGGGCGGTGGAGCTTTCTTT; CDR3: CASSLWLDRGGGAFF
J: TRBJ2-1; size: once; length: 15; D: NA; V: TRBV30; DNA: TGTGCCTGGAGTGTAAGGAGGGCGAGGTACAATGAGCAGTTCTTC; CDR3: CAWSVRRARYNEQFF
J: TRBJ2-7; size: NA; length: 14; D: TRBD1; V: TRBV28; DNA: TGTGCCAGCAGGTCCGGGACAGGCTCCTACGAGCAGTACTTC; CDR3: CASRSGTGSYEQYF
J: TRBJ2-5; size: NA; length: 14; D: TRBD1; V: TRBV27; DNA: TGTGCCAGCAGTAGTGACAGGGGGCTCGAGACCCAGTACTTC; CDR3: CASSSDRGLETQYF
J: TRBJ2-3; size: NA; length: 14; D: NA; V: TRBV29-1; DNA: TGCAGCGTTGAAGGCGGGTTAGGCACAGATACGCAGTATTTT; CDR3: CSVEGGLGTDTQYF
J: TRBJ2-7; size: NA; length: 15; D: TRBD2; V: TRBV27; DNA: TGTGCCAGCAGTTTAAAAGCGGGAAACTCCTACGAGCAGTACTTC; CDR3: CASSLKAGNSYEQYF
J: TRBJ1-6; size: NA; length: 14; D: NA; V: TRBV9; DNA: TGTGCCAGCAGCGTACGGGACACTAATTCACCCCTCCACTTT; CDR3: CASSVRDTNSPLHF
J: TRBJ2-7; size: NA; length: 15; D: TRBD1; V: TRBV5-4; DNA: TGTGCCAGCAGCTGGACAGGGGGCGATGACTACGAGCAGTACTTC; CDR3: CASSWTGGDDYEQYF
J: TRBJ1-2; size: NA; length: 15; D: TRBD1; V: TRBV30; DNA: TGTGCCTGGAGCGGCCCAAGCCAGGGGGCTGATGGCTACACCTTC; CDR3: CAWSGPSQGADGYTF
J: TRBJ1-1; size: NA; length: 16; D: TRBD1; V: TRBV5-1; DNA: TGCGCCAGCAGCTGGGGGACGACAGGGATGAACACTGAAGCTTTCTTT; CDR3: CASSWGTTGMNTEAFF
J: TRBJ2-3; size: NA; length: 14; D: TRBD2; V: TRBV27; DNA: TGTGCCAGCATGGAACTAGCGGGCACAGATACGCAGTATTTT; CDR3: CASMELAGTDTQYF
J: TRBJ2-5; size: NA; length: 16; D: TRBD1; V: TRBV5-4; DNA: TGTGCCAGCAGTAATAGACAGGGGGCAATGTTCGAGACCCAGTACTTC; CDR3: CASSNRQGAMFETQYF
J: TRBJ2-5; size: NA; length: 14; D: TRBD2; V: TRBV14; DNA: TGTGCCAGCAGCCGGCGGGGGGCGGGAGAGACCCAGTACTTC; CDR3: CASSRRGAGETQYF
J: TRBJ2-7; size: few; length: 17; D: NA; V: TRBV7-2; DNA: TGTGCCAGCAGCTTTGTTTGGGGTTACACAGGGCTCCCCGAGCAGTACTTC; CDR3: CASSFVWGYTGLPEQYF
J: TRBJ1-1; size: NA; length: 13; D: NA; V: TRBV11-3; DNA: TGTGCCAGCAGCTCCGGGGTGGGCACTGAAGCTTTCTTT; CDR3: CASSSGVGTEAFF
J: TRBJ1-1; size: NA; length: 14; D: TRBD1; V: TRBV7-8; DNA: TGTGCCAGCAGCCCTAGAGACAGGGCCACTGAAGCTTTCTTT; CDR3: CASSPRDRATEAFF
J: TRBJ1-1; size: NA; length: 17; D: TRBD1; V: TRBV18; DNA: TGTGCCAGCTCACAAACCGGGACAGGGGCGACGGGGACTGAAGCTTTCTTT; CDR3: CASSQTGTGATGTEAFF
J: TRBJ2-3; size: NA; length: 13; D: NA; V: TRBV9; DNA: TGTGCCAGCAGCGTATCTGGCTTCGATACGCAGTATTTT; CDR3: CASSVSGFDTQYF
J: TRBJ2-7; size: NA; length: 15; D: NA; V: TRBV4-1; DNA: TGCGCCAGCAGCCAAGTTCTGCGGGACGCCTACGAGCAGTACTTC; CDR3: CASSQVLRDAYEQYF
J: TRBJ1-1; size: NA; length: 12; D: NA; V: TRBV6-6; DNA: TGTGCCAGCAGTTACTCAGGAGGGGAAGCTTTCTTT; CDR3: CASSYSGGEAFF
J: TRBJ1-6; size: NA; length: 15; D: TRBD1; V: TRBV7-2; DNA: TGTGCCAGCAGCGATTGGACAGGGCTTAGGTCACCCCTCCACTTT; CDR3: CASSDWTGLRSPLHF
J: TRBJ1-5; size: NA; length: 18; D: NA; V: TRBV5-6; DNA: TGTGCCAGCAGCTTGGCCCATAGGGAGGATCGAAGCAATCAGCCCCAGCATTTT; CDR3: CASSLAHREDRSNQPQHF
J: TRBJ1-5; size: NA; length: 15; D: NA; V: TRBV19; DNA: TGTGCCAGTAGTCCCCGACAGTCTAGCAATCAGCCCCAGCATTTT; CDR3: CASSPRQSSNQPQHF
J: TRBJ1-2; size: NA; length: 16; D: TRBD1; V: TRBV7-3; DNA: TGTGCCAGCAGCTTAACAGGGGGACAGCCAATCTATGGCTACACCTTC; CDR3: CASSLTGGQPIYGYTF
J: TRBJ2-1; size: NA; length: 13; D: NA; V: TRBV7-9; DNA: TGTGCCAGCAGCAAAAAGGCTAGGGGTGAGCAGTTCTTC; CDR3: CASSKKARGEQFF
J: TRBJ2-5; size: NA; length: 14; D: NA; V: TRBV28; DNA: TGTGCCAGCACCAAGGGGGGGTTGCCGGAGACCCAGTACTTC; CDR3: CASTKGGLPETQYF